The 17 T cell receptor beta chains presented below share a single source sample, sequenced in a study of CD4 T cells in relation to SARS-CoV-2 and coronaviruses (dated by TCRdb to the early 2020s). Antigens for these TCRs are unknown. CD4+ T cells from unexposed donors were collected before the COVID-19 pandemic (2011-2018). The EasySep CD4+ T cell isolation kit was used to isolate CD4+ T cells once the cultures had run for ten to eleven days. Library preparation used the immunoSEQ multiplex PCR assay. The clones in this table, taken by TCRdb from immuneACCESS, are in-frame only. Not every clone is retained; where verified, under half of the shortfall comes from an unresolved V gene, and the cause of the rest is unknown. The sample table contains tens of thousands of clones; only one count was recorded for roughly 80% of them. The top ten hold 15% to 20% of the sample. The sample comprised CD4+ T cells from PBMCs, cultured in vitro. All receptors derive from a human donor in good health.

This clone was counted between two and nine times. V and J are TRBV19 and TRBJ1-4; weak D call: TRBD1 (5 bases). This CDR3 spans 13 amino acids. Germline V gene data show CDR1 as LNHDA and CDR2 as SQIVND (reference sequence). V was shortened by 10 bases and J by 4 bases, with 13 bases between the two germline ends. For the CDR3, the DNA is TGTGCCACCCGGGACGGCTATAATGAAAAACTGTTTTTT. It encodes CATRDGYNEKLFF. The entire variable domain, with the rest obtained from reference TRBV19 and TRBJ1-4, is as follows: DGGITQSPKYLFRKEGQNVTLSCEQNLNHDAMYWYRQDPGQGLRLIYYSQIVNDFQKGDIAEGYSVSREKKESFPLTVTSAQKNPTAFYLCATRDGYNEKLFFGSGTQLSVL.

This sequence joins TRBV29-1 and TRBJ1-2; TRBD1 agrees at 7 bases. The CDR3 is 14 residues long. The V and J ends lost 3 bases and 4 bases, in that order; junction bases with no gene match: 8. CDR1 and CDR2 from the germline V gene are SQVTM and ANQGSEA. CDR3 in DNA: TGCAGCGTTGACACCGACAGGGAGGCCTATGGCTACACCTTC. Translated: CSVDTDREAYGYTF.

This clone was seen more than once but under ten times. The CDR3 DNA is TGTGCCAGCAGCTTAGCTAGCGGGGCTAGCGGGAGACTGGTTGAGTTCTTC. Translated: CASSLASGASGRLVEFF. J is TRBJ2-1 and V is TRBV7-8, with TRBD2 matching 10 bases. With 0 bases clipped from V and 14 bases from J, the junction kept 16 bases outside the gene matches. Germline CDR1 and CDR2: SGHVS and FQNEAQ. The CDR3 contains 17 residues.

This sequence joins TRBV11-2 and TRBJ2-7; TRBD2 matches 9 bases. The CDR3 is 15 residues long. Trimming at V came to 5 bases and at J to 3 bases, leaving 8 bases not matched to a gene. Per the germline V gene, CDR1 is SGHAT and CDR2 is FQNNGV. The CDR3 spells CASSPSFSGGYEQYF. The DNA of the CDR3 is TGTGCCAGCAGCCCCTCTTTTAGCGGGGGCTACGAGCAGTACTTC.

The J gene is TRBJ2-2, the V gene TRBV19; D possibly uses TRBD1 or TRBD2 (5 bases each). V lost 3 bases and J 3 bases, leaving 11 bases between the germline ends. The V gene's germline CDR1 is LNHDA and CDR2 SQIVND (reference sequence). CDR3 size: 15 residues. The CDR3 DNA sequence: TGTGCCAGTAGTATGAGGGGACGCGACACCGGGGAGCTGTTTTTT. Translated, it gives CASSMRGRDTGELFF.

This clone showed up just a few times. The V and J genes are TRBV9 and TRBJ1-6; 8 bases fit TRBD1. CDR3 length: 14 residues. With V trimmed by 7 bases and J by 9 bases, 9 bases remained unmatched. Looked up from germline, CDR1 is SGDLS and CDR2 is YYNGEE. In DNA, the CDR3 is TGTGCCAGCCGGGCCGGACAGGGAGGTTCACCCCTCCACTTT. It specifies CASRAGQGGSPLHF.

This sequence joins TRBV24-1 and TRBJ2-3, with D maybe TRBD2 (6 bases). From germline, CDR1 is KGHDR and CDR2 SFDVKD. The V gene lost 6 bases and the J gene lost 3 bases, with 12 bases spanning the gap. The CDR3 loop spans 14 amino acids. The CDR3 here is CATSPPGDTDTQYF. Here the CDR3 DNA reads TGTGCCACCAGTCCCCCGGGAGATACAGATACGCAGTATTTT.

This clone was observed a few times. The chain combines TRBV12-3 or TRBV12-4 with TRBJ2-2; D might be TRBD1 (5 bases). The CDR3 sequence is 12 residues long. V shed 2 bases and J shed 7 bases, with 5 bases lying between them. CDR3: CASSLQGGELFF. In DNA, the CDR3 is TGTGCCAGCAGTTTACAGGGCGGGGAGCTGTTTTTT.

The chain has TRBV5-1 and TRBJ2-3; possible D gene TRBD1, 6 bases. Between the trimmed V and J ends, which lost 2 bases and 4 bases, there was a span of 17 bases. Germline V CDR1 and CDR2: SGHRS, YFSETQ. The CDR3 loop spans 16 amino acids. This CDR3 reads CASSLQGVHTADTQYF. Written as DNA, the CDR3 is TGCGCCAGCAGCTTACAGGGAGTGCACACGGCAGATACGCAGTATTTT. The variable domain in full, with the rest retrieved from reference TRBV5-1 and TRBJ2-3, is KAGVTQTPRYLIKTRGQQVTLSCSPISGHRSVSWYQQTPGQGLQFLFEYFSETQRNKGNFPGRFSGRQFSNSRSEMNVSTLELGDSALYLCASSLQGVHTADTQYFGPGTRLTVL.

The V and J genes are TRBV27 and TRBJ2-1; tentative D call: TRBD2 (5 bases). The length of the CDR3 is 15 residues. The V end was cut by 6 bases, the J end by 0 bases, with 12 bases between. Germline assignment: CDR1 MNHEY and CDR2 SMNVEV (reference sequence). The CDR3 sequence is CASRRGADSYNEQFF. In DNA, the CDR3 is TGTGCCAGCAGACGGGGAGCGGACTCCTACAATGAGCAGTTCTTC.

This chain links TRBV3-1 (or the pseudogene TRBV3-2) with TRBJ2-3; 10 bases fit TRBD2. V lost 2 bases, J lost 6 bases, and 2 bases stayed unmatched. The CDR3 covers 14 residues. Germline-derived CDR1 and CDR2 are LGHDT and YNNKEL (reference sequence). The CDR3 DNA follows: TGTGCCAGCAGCCAACTAGCGGGAGTGGATACGCAGTATTTT. Translation: CASSQLAGVDTQYF.

This rearrangement joins TRBV6-5 to TRBJ2-3, with 10 bases aligning to TRBD1. Germline CDR1 MNHEY, CDR2 SVGAGI. Trimming at V came to 7 bases and at J to 6 bases, leaving 7 bases not matched to a gene. The CDR3 runs 14 residues. The CDR3 DNA is TGTGCCAGCATGAGACAGGGGGCAGCTGATACGCAGTATTTT. Residues: CASMRQGAADTQYF.

The chain uses TRBV15 and TRBJ1-1; unclear D gene. Looked up from germline, CDR1 is LNHNV and CDR2 is YYDKDF (reference sequence). This CDR3 has 13 residues. Trimming shortened V by 5 bases and J by 0 bases, and 7 bases separated the two germline ends. CDR3 in amino acids: CATSGYMNTEAFF. The CDR3 bases are TGTGCCACCAGCGGATATATGAACACTGAAGCTTTCTTT.

This chain uses TRBV30 with TRBJ2-1; 10 nucleotides match TRBD2. This CDR3 is built from 14 residues. V lost 4 bases and J lost 4; bases outside the gene matches: 4. CDR1 is GTSNPN and CDR2 is SVGIG in the germline V gene (reference sequence). Written as DNA, the CDR3 is TGTGCCTGGAATCTAGCGGGAGCGTACAATGAGCAGTTCTTC. Translated, it gives CAWNLAGAYNEQFF.

The chain couples TRBV19 to TRBJ1-2; D gene ambiguous. This CDR3 contains 13 residues. The ends were cut back, 7 bases at V and 8 bases at J, with 17 bases in the middle. CDR1 is LNHDA, CDR2 SQIVND, per germline (reference sequence). CDR3 sequence: CASTLQRNWGYTF. As DNA, the CDR3 is TGTGCCAGTACTCTTCAACGAAACTGGGGCTACACCTTC.

This clone was detected only once. The chain is built from TRBV7-2 and TRBJ2-2, with D possibly TRBD2 on 6 matching bases. V was trimmed by 5 bases and J by 7 bases, leaving 17 bases between them. Germline V gives CDR1 SGHTA, CDR2 FQGNSA. The CDR3 totals 15 residues. CDR3 bases: TGTGCCAGCAGCGCGGGGCCTCGGGGTTACGGGGAGCTGTTTTTT. Translating gives CASSAGPRGYGELFF.

CDR3 bases: TGTGCCAGTAGTATTACGGGGGCACTTGGAAACACCATATATTTT. This codes for CASSITGALGNTIYF. The chain has TRBV19 and TRBJ1-3; possible D gene TRBD1, 6 bases. Germline values: CDR1 LNHDA, CDR2 SQIVND (reference sequence). The V gene lost 3 bases and the J gene lost 3 bases, with 12 bases spanning the gap. This CDR3 is 15 amino acids long.